This TCR beta chain was identified during a study of post-analysis software for immune sequencing data. Study-level information: Relapsing-remitting, secondary progressive and progressive-relapsing multiple sclerosis were all included among the disease courses. Study-level results: There were about five TRBV segments more frequent in patients than controls, and TRBV5-6, TRBV5-1 and TRBV20-1 were among them.

V shed 5 bases and J 2 bases; nucleotides not matched to a gene: 3. The CDR3 is 13 residues long. Germline V gives CDR1 SQVTM, CDR2 ANQGSEA. Each TCR beta cDNA library carried unique molecular identifiers. It was from approximately 0.91 to 9.4 million T cells that some 470,000 cDNA molecules came. TCRdb analysed the PCR reads with MiXCR anew, one entry per CDR3 protein. The sample has some 690,000 distinct CDR3 sequences; roughly three fifths are singletons. Notes on this clonotype: What it binds is unknown.

The J gene is TRBJ2-7, the V gene TRBV29-1; 10 positions match TRBD1. The source material was blood. This receptor was identified in a girl aged 2 to 10 with multiple sclerosis. The CDR3 coding sequence is TGCAGCGTTCCCGGGACAGGGGCCTACGAGCAGTACTTC. Residues: CSVPGTGAYEQYF.